One sample yielded the 15 T cell receptor beta chains listed below, sequenced in a study of blood T cell repertoires in COVID-19. Profiled with immunoSEQ multiplex PCR; TCRdb holds only in-frame clones, not every one. The data contain 250,000 to 350,000 clones, approximately 90% of them singletons. The sequencing sample was made of peripheral blood. These receptors originate from a woman in her fifties or sixties with acute or convalescent COVID-19.

The J gene is TRBJ1-5, the V gene TRBV6-5, with 7 bases lining up with TRBD1. This CDR3 is 14 amino acids long. The germline V gene encodes CDR1 MNHEY and CDR2 SVGAGI. V lost 6 bases and J lost 7; bases outside the gene matches: 9. Here the CDR3 DNA reads TGTGCCAGCAGGACTAGACAGGGCGGCCAGCCCCAGCATTTT. This sequence encodes CASRTRQGGQPQHF.

The chain joins TRBV7-8 to TRBJ1-5, with D possibly TRBD1 on 6 matching bases. V shed 4 bases and J shed 1 base, with 17 bases lying between them. The CDR3 sequence is 17 residues long. Germline V gives CDR1 SGHVS, CDR2 FQNEAQ. The CDR3 spells CASSYRDRRRSNQPQHF. The CDR3 region has the DNA TGTGCCAGCAGCTACCGAGACAGGCGAAGAAGCAATCAGCCCCAGCATTTT.

V gene TRBV18 combines with J gene TRBJ1-2, with 7 bases identical to TRBD1. The CDR3 is made up of 15 amino acids. Germline V lookup: CDR1 KGHSH, CDR2 LQKENI. V lost 3 bases, J lost 2 bases, and 6 bases stayed unmatched. CDR3: CASSPIPGQNYGYTF. CDR3 in DNA: TGTGCCAGCTCACCGATACCGGGACAGAACTATGGCTACACCTTC.

This chain connects TRBV12-3 or TRBV12-4 to TRBJ2-7, with D unresolved. V was shortened by 3 bases and J by 4 bases, with 7 bases between the two germline ends. This CDR3 region has 12 residues. The CDR3 DNA follows: TGTGCCAGCAGTTTGGCTAGGTACGAGCAGTACTTC. It encodes CASSLARYEQYF.

The chain employs TRBV5-1 and TRBJ2-7, with TRBD2 identical over 7 bases. The V segment lost 1 base and the J segment 0 bases; nucleotides outside the gene matches: 7. This CDR3 spans 16 amino acids. Germline V CDR1 and CDR2: SGHRS, YFSETQ. The DNA for the CDR3 is TGCGCCAGCAGCTTGCGCCTAGCGGACACCTCCTACGAGCAGTACTTC. It encodes CASSLRLADTSYEQYF.

The chain recombines TRBV28 with TRBJ1-3; 9 bases are a match to TRBD1. V shed 2 bases and J 9 bases; nucleotides not matched to a gene: 5. Germline assignment: CDR1 MDHEN and CDR2 SYDVKM. This CDR3 contains 14 residues. The CDR3, as DNA: TGTGCCAGCAGTTTAGGCGGACAGGGGAGCACCATATATTTT. It is translated as CASSLGGQGSTIYF.

This rearrangement joins TRBV3-1 (or the pseudogene TRBV3-2) to TRBJ1-4; D is ambiguous. This CDR3 spans 12 amino acids. The germline V and J ends were trimmed by 3 bases and 8 bases, with 7 bases remaining between them. Germline V lookup: CDR1 LGHDT, CDR2 YNNKEL (reference sequence). CDR3 nucleotides: TGTGCCAGCAGCCAGAGGAGCGAAAAACTGTTTTTT. Its translation is CASSQRSEKLFF.

The chain has TRBV2 and TRBJ1-5, with TRBD1 matching over 9 bases. Germline-derived CDR1 and CDR2 are SNHLY and FYNNEI. The CDR3 has 14 residues. V shed 6 bases and J 5 bases; nucleotides not matched to a gene: 5. CDR3 sequence (DNA): TGTGCCAGCAGGGGGAACAGGGGGCATCAGCCCCAGCATTTT. This codes for CASRGNRGHQPQHF.

The chain uses TRBV15 and TRBJ1-1; no reliable D call. The CDR3 has 13 amino acids. The V end lost 5 bases, the J end lost 10 bases, and 17 bases lay between the germline ends. Germline lookup yields CDR1 LNHNV and CDR2 YYDKDF (reference sequence). The CDR3 nucleotides are TGTGCCACCAGCCACACGGGTCGGCCGGCAGCTTTCTTT. Protein sequence: CATSHTGRPAAFF.

The chain combines TRBV5-5 with TRBJ1-6, with D possibly TRBD1 on 6 matching bases. The length of the CDR3 is 14 residues. Germline assignment: CDR1 SGHKS and CDR2 YYEKEE (reference sequence). V lost 3 bases and J lost 5, with 9 bases in between. This CDR3 is CASSSNRDNSPLHF. The CDR3, as DNA: TGTGCCAGCAGCTCTAACAGGGATAATTCACCCCTCCACTTT.

J is TRBJ1-5 and V is TRBV15, with D uncertain. The CDR3 extends over 12 amino acids. The V end lost 1 base, the J end lost 7 bases, and 5 bases lay between the germline ends. Per germline, CDR1 LNHNV and CDR2 YYDKDF (reference sequence). The CDR3 loop is CATSRAMQPQHF. The DNA for the CDR3 is TGTGCCACCAGCAGAGCAATGCAGCCCCAGCATTTT.

V and J are TRBV20-1 and TRBJ2-5, with D possibly matching TRBD2 (6 bases). CDR1 is DFQATT and CDR2 is SNEGSKA in the germline V gene (reference sequence). The CDR3 sequence is 11 residues long. V lost 5 bases and J lost 5, with 9 bases in between. CDR3 region: CSAGRGETQYF. The CDR3 nucleotides read TGCAGTGCTGGCCGGGGGGAGACCCAGTACTTC.

This clone was picked up one time. The chain uses TRBV5-1 and TRBJ2-2, with TRBD1 matching 9 bases. Per the germline V gene, CDR1 is SGHRS and CDR2 is YFSETQ. CDR3 size: 20 residues. V gave up 0 bases and J gave up 0 bases; unmatched junction bases: 12. Here the CDR3 DNA reads TGCGCCAGCAGCTTGGCGACCGGGACAGGGTTGAGTTCGAACACCGGGGAGCTGTTTTTT. This codes for CASSLATGTGLSSNTGELFF.

For this clone: The sample contains more than one DNA sequence encoding this CDR3. J is TRBJ1-5 and V is TRBV24-1, with D uncertain. In germline, CDR1 is KGHDR, CDR2 SFDVKD. The CDR3 has 13 residues. The ends were cut back, 6 bases at V and 0 bases at J, with 5 bases in the middle. The DNA for the CDR3 is TGTGCCACCAGTCGGGGTAGCAATCAGCCCCAGCATTTT. It encodes CATSRGSNQPQHF.

This clone has just a few counts. This sequence joins TRBV6-5 and TRBJ2-7; 11 nucleotides align to TRBD1. Germline V gene sequence: CDR1 MNHEY, CDR2 SVGAGI. CDR3 length: 15 residues. V was clipped by 5 bases and J by 1 base; unmatched bases: 4. The CDR3 bases are TGTGCCAGCAGTAGAGGGACAGGGGGGTCCTACGAGCAGTACTTC. Its protein is CASSRGTGGSYEQYF.